Listed below are T cell receptor beta chains from one sample, sequenced in a study of blood T cell repertoires in COVID-19. The assay was immunoSEQ multiplex PCR, and TCRdb's table has in-frame clones only and misses some. The sample includes over 250,000 clones, about 89% of them seen just once. The sequencing input was peripheral blood. These receptors came from a man aged 35 to 55 who had recovered from COVID-19. The CDR3 runs from the conserved cysteine through the conserved F or W. For some rows the clone size is stated as once, few or many, or as a class when expanded; others skip it.

clone_size: NA
j_call: TRBJ2-3
v_call: TRBV18
cdr3_aa: CASSPLPGLAGPSTDTQYF

clone_size: NA
j_call: TRBJ1-5
v_call: TRBV19
cdr3_aa: CATLGNGQGYNQPQHF

clone_size: NA
j_call: TRBJ2-7
v_call: TRBV9
cdr3_aa: CASSVATGSPYEQYF

clone_size: NA
j_call: TRBJ1-2
v_call: TRBV7-2
cdr3_aa: CASSFGSNYGYTF

clone_size: NA
j_call: TRBJ1-2
v_call: TRBV19
cdr3_aa: CASSSRPSNYGYTF

clone_size: NA
j_call: TRBJ2-7
v_call: TRBV5-6
cdr3_aa: CASSLSGTGEGEQYF

clone_size: NA
j_call: TRBJ2-3
v_call: TRBV10-3
cdr3_aa: CAISGEVGRRSSTDTQYF

clone_size: NA
j_call: TRBJ2-5
v_call: TRBV11-2
cdr3_aa: CASSLVLQGQETQYF

clone_size: NA
j_call: TRBJ2-1
v_call: TRBV7-9
cdr3_aa: CASNIAGGPLMNEQFF

clone_size: NA
j_call: TRBJ1-1
v_call: TRBV19
cdr3_aa: CASRRTGQGQNTEAFF

clone_size: NA
j_call: TRBJ2-7
v_call: TRBV7-2
cdr3_aa: CASSLQSTSGRYEQYF

clone_size: NA
j_call: TRBJ1-1
v_call: TRBV23-1
cdr3_aa: CASSQSVTQGALLEAFF

clone_size: NA
j_call: TRBJ2-7
v_call: TRBV5-4
cdr3_aa: CASSFDSGGPSYEQYF

clone_size: NA
j_call: TRBJ1-1
v_call: TRBV18
cdr3_aa: CASSTDRLLTEAFF

clone_size: NA
j_call: TRBJ1-3
v_call: TRBV30
cdr3_aa: CAWSGGDTIYF

clone_size: NA
j_call: TRBJ2-5
v_call: TRBV6-5
cdr3_aa: CASSYSSGMGETQYF

clone_size: once
j_call: TRBJ1-1
v_call: TRBV19
cdr3_aa: CASSPDTRVGSFF

clone_size: NA
j_call: TRBJ1-5
v_call: TRBV6-2/TRBV6-3
cdr3_aa: CASSDRGRSNQPQHF

clone_size: NA
j_call: TRBJ2-7
v_call: TRBV19
cdr3_aa: CASSRNRGASYEQYF

clone_size: NA
j_call: TRBJ2-3
v_call: TRBV5-1
cdr3_aa: CASKEFVASVLDTQYF

clone_size: NA
j_call: TRBJ2-3
v_call: TRBV18
cdr3_aa: CASSSSRGGGGDTQYF

clone_size: few
j_call: TRBJ1-4
v_call: TRBV19
cdr3_aa: CASSTDRSFEKLFF

clone_size: NA
j_call: TRBJ2-7
v_call: TRBV6-2/TRBV6-3
cdr3_aa: CASSSQRINEQYF

clone_size: NA
j_call: TRBJ2-1
v_call: TRBV3-1/TRBV3-2
cdr3_aa: CASSQAGSYNEQFF

clone_size: NA
j_call: TRBJ1-2
v_call: TRBV6-2/TRBV6-3
cdr3_aa: CASSYGLHYGYTF

clone_size: NA
j_call: TRBJ2-1
v_call: TRBV5-1
cdr3_aa: CASSGTTGISYNEQFF

clone_size: NA
j_call: TRBJ2-5
v_call: TRBV18
cdr3_aa: CASSPNGAGSAGGTQYF

clone_size: NA
j_call: TRBJ2-5
v_call: TRBV2
cdr3_aa: CASTGLAGGPGETQYF